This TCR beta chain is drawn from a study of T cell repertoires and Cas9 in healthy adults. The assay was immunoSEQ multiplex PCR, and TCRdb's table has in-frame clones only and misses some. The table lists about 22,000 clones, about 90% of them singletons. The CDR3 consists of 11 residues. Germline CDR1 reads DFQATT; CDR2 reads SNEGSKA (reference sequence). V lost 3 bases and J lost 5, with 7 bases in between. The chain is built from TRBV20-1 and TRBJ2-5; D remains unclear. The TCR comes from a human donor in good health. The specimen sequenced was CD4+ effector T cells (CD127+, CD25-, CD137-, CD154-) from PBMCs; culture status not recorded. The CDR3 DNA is TGCAGTGCTAGGTTCGGGGAGACCCAGTACTTC. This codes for CSARFGETQYF.